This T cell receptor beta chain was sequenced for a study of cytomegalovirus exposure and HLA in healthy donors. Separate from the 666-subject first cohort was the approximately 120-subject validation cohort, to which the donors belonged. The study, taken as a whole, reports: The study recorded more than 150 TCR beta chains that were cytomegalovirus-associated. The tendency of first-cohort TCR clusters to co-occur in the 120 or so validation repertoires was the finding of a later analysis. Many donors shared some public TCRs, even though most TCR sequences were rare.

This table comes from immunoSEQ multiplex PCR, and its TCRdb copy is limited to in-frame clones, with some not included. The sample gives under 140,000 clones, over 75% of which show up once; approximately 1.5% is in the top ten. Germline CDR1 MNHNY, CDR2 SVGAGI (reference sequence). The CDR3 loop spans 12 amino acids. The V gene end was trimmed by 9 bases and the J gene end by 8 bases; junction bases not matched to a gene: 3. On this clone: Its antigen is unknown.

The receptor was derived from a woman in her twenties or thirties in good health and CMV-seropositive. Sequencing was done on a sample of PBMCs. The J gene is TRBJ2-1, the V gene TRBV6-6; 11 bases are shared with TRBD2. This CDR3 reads CASTSGGDEQFF. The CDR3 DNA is TGTGCCAGTACTAGCGGGGGTGATGAGCAGTTCTTC.